Described below is a single TCR beta chain sequence and its context. Its antigen remains unidentified. CDR1 is LNHNV and CDR2 is YYDKDF in the germline V gene (reference sequence). CDR3 length: 15 residues. The ends were cut back, 1 base at V and 2 bases at J, with 12 bases in the middle. This specimen belongs to a study of T cells after yellow fever vaccination. Findings and limits, study-wide: FACS-sorted repertoires could harbor abundant contaminating bulk-population clonotypes. Clonotypes found in both CD4 and CD8 compartments made up a small share.

A universal primer site and UMIs were added as TCR cDNA was made by 5'RACE template switching. MiXCR, applied by TCRdb to the 5' RACE reads, yields one record per CDR3 protein. The sample lists approximately 260,000 distinct CDR3 sequences; 10% to 15% were seen once. The input for sequencing was CD4+ T cells sorted from PBMCs, taken 45 days after the yellow fever booster vaccination. The chain has TRBV15 and TRBJ2-7, with a tentative D call TRBD1 (6 bases). The origin of this receptor is a man under 40 who received the YFV17D yellow fever vaccine. The CDR3 DNA is TGTGCCACCAGCAGAGGGGCAGGGGAAACCTACGAGCAGTACTTC. Its translation: CATSRGAGETYEQYF.